This entry lists 17 T cell receptor beta chains sequenced from one sample in a study of cytomegalovirus exposure and HLA in healthy donors. PCR employed 60 Vbeta and 13 Jbeta primers. TCRdb keeps only in-frame clones here, not all; method: immunoSEQ multiplex PCR. This sample carries about 71,000 clones, roughly 70% of them seen once, and the ten largest clones take about 10%. Sequencing was carried out using PBMCs. The receptors were gathered from a woman aged 50 to 60 in good health and CMV-seropositive.

The chain links TRBV7-2 to TRBJ2-7; D is perhaps TRBD2 (6 bases). Germline-derived CDR1 and CDR2 are SGHTA and FQGNSA. V was pared by 4 bases and J by 4 bases, with 14 bases between. The CDR3 extends over 14 amino acids. CDR3 protein: CASSSGTRPYEQYF. The CDR3 DNA reads TGTGCCAGCAGCTCCGGGACTCGCCCTTACGAGCAGTACTTC.

The chain recombines TRBV28 with TRBJ2-7, with 9 bases identical to TRBD1. The V gene's germline CDR1 is MDHEN and CDR2 SYDVKM. With V trimmed by 7 bases and J by 8 bases, 12 bases remained unmatched. This CDR3 has 14 amino acids. As DNA, the CDR3 is TGTGCCAGCAAAGGACCGGGACAGGGTTATAAGCAGTACTTC. Its translation: CASKGPGQGYKQYF.

V usage is TRBV28 and J usage is TRBJ2-1; unclear D gene. CDR1 MDHEN and CDR2 SYDVKM come from the germline V gene. This CDR3 region has 15 residues. The V end was cut by 7 bases, the J end by 7 bases, with 20 bases between. The CDR3 coding sequence is TGTGCCAGCATCCAGCCTTCTACCAGGTTGAATGAGCAGTTCTTC. This translates into CASIQPSTRLNEQFF.

This clone was counted between two and nine times. This chain uses TRBV25-1 with TRBJ2-3; 9 positions match TRBD1. The germline V gene encodes CDR1 MGHDK and CDR2 SYGVNS. V dropped 6 bases and J dropped 4; count of bases not matched to a gene: 5. The CDR3 contains 14 residues. CDR3 in DNA: TGTGCCAGCAGGCCGGGACAGGGCCCAGATACGCAGTATTTT. Amino acid sequence: CASRPGQGPDTQYF.

J is TRBJ2-5 and V is TRBV2; 7 bases fit TRBD1. V gave up 6 bases and J gave up 3 bases; unmatched junction bases: 4. CDR1 SNHLY and CDR2 FYNNEI come from the germline V gene. CDR3 length: 13 amino acids. This chain's CDR3 is CASSPDREETQYF. The CDR3, as DNA: TGTGCCAGCAGCCCCGACAGGGAAGAGACCCAGTACTTC.

This chain uses TRBV6-5 with TRBJ2-3; 7 bases line up with TRBD1. In germline, CDR1 is MNHEY, CDR2 SVGAGI. After removal of 5 bases from V and 2 bases from J, the junction contained 7 bases not matched to a gene. The CDR3 totals 15 residues. CDR3 in DNA: TGTGCCAGCAGTCACGACAGGGTACCCACAGATACGCAGTATTTT. Translated: CASSHDRVPTDTQYF.

This clone was seen more than once but under ten times. The chain links TRBV5-4 to TRBJ2-7; 11 nucleotides align to TRBD2. Looked up from germline, CDR1 is SGHNT and CDR2 is YYREEE (reference sequence). CDR3 length equals 14 residues. After removal of 7 bases from V and 6 bases from J, the junction contained 9 bases not matched to a gene. The CDR3, as DNA: TGTGCCAGCGCCCCCGGGACTAGCGGAAGCGAGCAGTACTTC. Residues: CASAPGTSGSEQYF.

This clone was picked up one time. The V gene is TRBV10-3, the J gene TRBJ2-1, with 7 bases lining up with TRBD1. CDR3 length: 15 amino acids. Germline V CDR1 and CDR2: ENHRY, SYGVKD. Trimming removed 4 bases from V and 5 bases from J; junction bases left unmatched: 8. Here the CDR3 reads CAISGGGSSNNEQFF. CDR3 in DNA: TGTGCCATCAGTGGAGGGGGCTCTTCTAACAATGAGCAGTTCTTC.

V is TRBV4-3 and J is TRBJ1-4, with D possibly matching TRBD1 (6 bases). CDR3 length: 15 residues. Trimming pared 3 bases from V and 8 bases from J, leaving 16 bases between. Germline CDR1 reads LGHNA; CDR2 reads YSLEER. The CDR3, as DNA: TGCGCCAGCAGCCAGGGAACAGGGCTACGGGAAAAACTGTTTTTT. This translates into CASSQGTGLREKLFF.

This clone was counted between two and nine times. The rearrangement links TRBV10-3 to TRBJ2-5; 7 bases agree with TRBD2. The trim removed 4 bases at V and 1 base at J, leaving 6 bases unmatched. CDR1 is ENHRY, CDR2 SYGVKD, per germline. The CDR3 is 15 residues long. The CDR3 DNA is TGTGCCATCAGTGGCGGGAGAGGGATCCAAGAGACCCAGTACTTC. Its protein is CAISGGRGIQETQYF.

V and J are TRBV29-1 and TRBJ1-2; D might be TRBD1 (6 bases). This CDR3 has 13 amino acids. Germline CDR1 SQVTM, CDR2 ANQGSEA. V shed 6 bases and J shed 4 bases, with 15 bases lying between them. The CDR3 protein is CSVFRGQAYGYTF. CDR3 bases: TGCAGCGTCTTCAGGGGCCAGGCCTATGGCTACACCTTC.

The chain recombines TRBV6-1 with TRBJ1-3, with D possibly TRBD1 on 6 matching bases. V was trimmed by 2 bases and J by 0 bases, leaving 14 bases between them. This CDR3 is 17 amino acids long. CDR1 and CDR2 from the germline V gene are MNHNS and SASEGT. DNA for the CDR3: TGTGCCAGCAGTGAATTTTACGGACAGTCCTCTGGAAACACCATATATTTT. It specifies CASSEFYGQSSGNTIYF.

The rearrangement links TRBV5-1 to TRBJ1-1; the match to TRBD1 covers 7 bases. The germline CDR1 and CDR2 sequences are SGHRS and YFSETQ. The length of the CDR3 is 14 residues. After removal of 4 bases from V and 3 bases from J, the junction contained 6 bases not matched to a gene. CDR3 coding DNA: TGCGCCAGCAGCCAGACAGGGATGGACACTGAAGCTTTCTTT. Amino acids: CASSQTGMDTEAFF.

This chain links TRBV19 with TRBJ1-1; a possible D gene is TRBD1 (6 bases). The V end lost 0 bases, the J end lost 7 bases, and 15 bases lay between the germline ends. This CDR3 spans 15 amino acids. Germline CDR1 LNHDA, CDR2 SQIVND (reference sequence). The CDR3 nucleotides read TGTGCCAGTAGTATAGACGAGACAGGAGCTTTTGAAGCTTTCTTT. Translation gives CASSIDETGAFEAFF.

The chain recombines TRBV28 with TRBJ2-7; D is undetermined. The V gene lost 4 bases and the J gene lost 3 bases, with 10 bases spanning the gap. There are 13 residues in the CDR3. CDR1 is MDHEN and CDR2 is SYDVKM in the germline V gene. In DNA form, the CDR3 reads TGTGCCAGCAGTTCCCCCGAGGTCTACGAGCAGTACTTC. It codes for CASSSPEVYEQYF.

V usage is TRBV4-3 and J usage is TRBJ1-1; tentative D call: TRBD1 (6 bases). The germline V and J ends were trimmed by 4 bases and 3 bases, with 12 bases remaining between them. The CDR3 length is 14 residues. In germline, CDR1 is LGHNA, CDR2 YSLEER. In nucleotides, the CDR3 is TGCGCCAGCAGCCCTCACCAGGGGTACACTGAAGCTTTCTTT. Amino acid sequence: CASSPHQGYTEAFF.

In this sample, this clone turned up once. The chain combines TRBV1 with TRBJ1-2; the table's TRBD1 call for D was not verified on the DNA. TRBV1 is shown as a pseudogene. The CDR3 has 15 amino acids. This chain's CDR3 is CTSSQDGTANYGYTF. The DNA for the CDR3 is TGCACCAGCAGCCAAGATGGGACAGCTAACTATGGCTACACCTTC.